What follows are 25 T cell receptor beta chains derived from one specimen sequenced in a study of brain T cells in children with intractable seizures. TCRdb's copy holds only in-frame clones and misses some; the assay was immunoSEQ multiplex PCR. This sample has 95,000 to 120,000 clones, with roughly 92% found just once. This specimen was peripheral blood, taken at surgery. These receptors all stem from a boy under two years old with hemimegalencephaly and intractable seizures.

The rearrangement links TRBV5-1 to TRBJ2-3; 8 positions agree with TRBD1. The CDR3 runs 15 residues. CDR1 and CDR2 from the germline V gene are SGHRS and YFSETQ. The V and J ends lost 4 bases and 4 bases, in that order; junction bases with no gene match: 8. Here the CDR3 DNA reads TGCGCCAGCAGCCCCACGGACAGGGTCCCAGATACGCAGTATTTT. The encoded protein is CASSPTDRVPDTQYF. The variable domain in full, with the rest retrieved from reference TRBV5-1 and TRBJ2-3, is KAGVTQTPRYLIKTRGQQVTLSCSPISGHRSVSWYQQTPGQGLQFLFEYFSETQRNKGNFPGRFSGRQFSNSRSEMNVSTLELGDSALYLCASSPTDRVPDTQYFGPGTRLTVL.

V and J are TRBV7-3 and TRBJ2-7; TRBD2 agrees at 9 bases. This CDR3 has 15 amino acids. V trimming: 1 base; J trimming: 2 bases; junction bases outside the gene matches: 3. Per the germline V gene, CDR1 is SGHTA and CDR2 is FQGTGA. As DNA, the CDR3 is TGTGCCAGCAGCTTAAACGCGGGAGGGACCTACGAGCAGTACTTC. Its protein product is CASSLNAGGTYEQYF.

V is TRBV3-1 (or the pseudogene TRBV3-2) and J is TRBJ1-3; D gene ambiguous. The V gene's germline CDR1 is LGHDT and CDR2 YNNKEL (reference sequence). Trimming removed 1 base from V and 0 bases from J, with 4 bases in between. This CDR3 region has 14 residues. The CDR3 DNA follows: TGTGCCAGCAGCCAAGTCGTCTCTGGAAACACCATATATTTT. It yields the protein CASSQVVSGNTIYF.

This sequence joins TRBV5-1 and TRBJ1-1; D not certain. This CDR3 is built from 15 residues. The germline V gene encodes CDR1 SGHRS and CDR2 YFSETQ. V lost 0 bases and J lost 4, with 13 bases in between. The CDR3 sequence: CASSLASRDSTEAFF. DNA of the CDR3: TGCGCCAGCAGCTTGGCCAGTAGGGATTCCACTGAAGCTTTCTTT.

The chain combines TRBV5-4 with TRBJ2-1, with D unclear. This CDR3 spans 14 amino acids. V lost 4 bases and J lost 6, with 14 bases in between. Germline assignment: CDR1 SGHNT and CDR2 YYREEE (reference sequence). The CDR3 spells CASSLLGLLNEQFF. The CDR3 DNA is TGTGCCAGCAGCCTCCTCGGGCTCCTCAATGAGCAGTTCTTC.

This clone was detected once. The rearrangement uses TRBV4-1 and TRBJ2-7; 8 bases map to TRBD1. Looked up from germline, CDR1 is MGHRA and CDR2 is YSYEKL. V lost 2 bases to trimming and J lost 5 bases; unmatched junction nucleotides: 8. The CDR3 is made up of 15 amino acids. The CDR3: CASSQRRTGRDEQYF. The CDR3 DNA sequence: TGCGCCAGCAGCCAACGCCGGACAGGGCGGGACGAGCAGTACTTC.

The rearrangement links TRBV5-1 to TRBJ1-2; TRBD1 matches at 8 bases. V dropped 0 bases and J dropped 4; count of bases not matched to a gene: 8. The CDR3 is 16 residues long. From germline, CDR1 is SGHRS and CDR2 YFSETQ. CDR3 sequence (DNA): TGCGCCAGCAGCTTGGCGGCAGGGGGCGATATCTATGGCTACACCTTC. It codes for CASSLAAGGDIYGYTF.

This clone showed up just once. The V and J genes are TRBV4-3 and TRBJ2-1; 8 bases align to TRBD2. The CDR3 runs to 16 residues. The ends lost 2 bases at V and 2 bases at J; junction bases unmatched: 5. The germline V gene encodes CDR1 LGHNA and CDR2 YSLEER. The CDR3 sequence is CASSQLVAGPYNEQFF. The CDR3 DNA reads as TGCGCCAGCAGCCAACTAGTAGCGGGGCCCTACAATGAGCAGTTCTTC.

The chain combines TRBV7-9 with TRBJ1-5; D gene uncertain. Germline lookup yields CDR1 SEHNR and CDR2 FQNEAQ (reference sequence). The CDR3 totals 16 residues. V was cut by 1 base and J by 6 bases, with 16 bases left in between. CDR3 protein: CASSLERGSSGQPQHF. CDR3 sequence (DNA): TGTGCCAGCAGCTTAGAAAGAGGGAGTTCGGGTCAGCCCCAGCATTTT.

This chain's CDR3 is CASSFAPDRGRGYTF. CDR3 in DNA: TGTGCCAGCAGCTTTGCCCCGGACAGGGGGCGCGGCTACACCTTC. The V and J genes are TRBV7-9 and TRBJ1-2; TRBD1 matches 11 bases. Losses at the gene ends were 3 bases for V and 8 bases for J; bases not matched to a gene: 8. CDR1 and CDR2 from the germline V gene are SEHNR and FQNEAQ (reference sequence). This CDR3 comprises 15 residues.

The chain joins TRBV4-1 to TRBJ2-2; D unclear. Germline CDR1 MGHRA, CDR2 YSYEKL. V dropped 0 bases and J dropped 2 bases, with 7 bases sitting between them. The CDR3 totals 15 residues. Here the CDR3 reads CASSQDRVNTGELFF. The CDR3 DNA is TGCGCCAGCAGCCAAGATAGGGTAAACACCGGGGAGCTGTTTTTT.

This rearrangement joins TRBV10-1 to TRBJ2-3, with D unresolved. This CDR3 is built from 14 residues. Trimming took 8 bases from V and 4 from J, leaving 16 bases between them. Germline CDR1 and CDR2: WNHNN and SYGVQD (reference sequence). CDR3 amino acids: CASSMFGVADTQYF. In nucleotides, the CDR3 is TGCGCCAGCTCAATGTTCGGAGTCGCAGATACGCAGTATTTT.

This clone was seen a single time. The chain carries TRBV6-5 and TRBJ1-6, with D perhaps matching TRBD1 (6 bases). Trimming removed 2 bases at V and 9 bases at J, with 11 bases between. CDR1 MNHEY and CDR2 SVGAGI come from the germline V gene. The CDR3 runs to 14 residues. CDR3 region: CASSYLGATSPLHF. CDR3 nucleotides: TGTGCCAGCAGTTACCTGGGGGCCACTTCACCCCTCCACTTT.

The rearrangement links TRBV7-2 to TRBJ1-5; D is ambiguous. The CDR3 covers 14 residues. Trimming removed 1 base at V and 6 bases at J, with 10 bases between. In germline, CDR1 is SGHTA, CDR2 FQGNSA. Written as DNA, the CDR3 is TGTGCCAGCAGCTTAGGTGCGGCGGGTCAGCCCCAGCATTTT. It encodes CASSLGAAGQPQHF.

The chain employs TRBV28 and TRBJ2-5, with TRBD1 identical over 9 bases. The CDR3 contains 15 residues. Unmatched junction bases numbered 6, after V lost 5 bases and J lost 2 bases. Germline values: CDR1 MDHEN, CDR2 SYDVKM. CDR3 sequence (DNA): TGTGCCAGCAGTCCCGGGACAGGGAGACAAGAGACCCAGTACTTC. Translated, it gives CASSPGTGRQETQYF.

The chain recombines TRBV12-3 or TRBV12-4 with TRBJ2-5; TRBD1 or TRBD2 may be the D gene (6 bases each). Trimming took 6 bases from V and 7 from J, leaving 15 bases between them. This CDR3 has 13 residues. CDR3 amino acids: CASSPDRRGTQYF. The CDR3 bases are TGTGCCAGCAGCCCTGACAGGCGGGGGACCCAGTACTTC.

The V gene is TRBV4-1, the J gene TRBJ1-4, with no clear D. V was pared by 2 bases and J by 3 bases, with 13 bases between. The length of the CDR3 is 16 residues. Germline-derived CDR1 and CDR2 are MGHRA and YSYEKL. The CDR3 nucleotides read TGCGCCAGCAGCCAATACCGGGCGGAGCCTAATGAAAAACTGTTTTTT. Amino acid sequence: CASSQYRAEPNEKLFF.

The chain has TRBV28 and TRBJ1-1; D is uncertain. The germline V gene encodes CDR1 MDHEN and CDR2 SYDVKM. The germline V and J ends were trimmed by 2 bases and 1 base, with 8 bases remaining between them. The CDR3 sequence is 14 residues long. This CDR3 reads CASSLDGKNTEAFF. In DNA form, the CDR3 reads TGTGCCAGCAGTTTAGACGGGAAGAACACTGAAGCTTTCTTT.

CDR3 protein: CASTMGAGNYNEQFF. DNA of the CDR3: TGTGCCAGCACAATGGGAGCAGGAAACTACAATGAGCAGTTCTTC. The rearrangement links TRBV28 to TRBJ2-1; weak D call: TRBD2 (5 bases). The CDR3 extends over 15 amino acids. The V end was cut by 7 bases, the J end by 3 bases, with 16 bases between. The germline gives CDR1 MDHEN, CDR2 SYDVKM.

The rearrangement links TRBV6-5 to TRBJ1-5; D is possibly TRBD1 (6 bases). V lost 6 bases, J lost 6 bases, and 18 bases lay in between. The germline gives CDR1 MNHEY, CDR2 SVGAGI. The CDR3 has 15 amino acids. In DNA, the CDR3 is TGTGCCAGCAGCCCATGGGGGGCGCGGGGTCAGCCCCAGCATTTT. It specifies CASSPWGARGQPQHF.

V usage is TRBV4-3 and J usage is TRBJ1-3, with 7 positions matching TRBD1. Germline lookup yields CDR1 LGHNA and CDR2 YSLEER. Germline trimming cut 4 bases from V and 4 bases from J; bases unmatched to any gene: 13. The CDR3 is 17 residues long. The CDR3, as DNA: TGCGCCAGCAGCCCCACCTGGGACAGTATACTCGGAAACACCATATATTTT. Encoded protein: CASSPTWDSILGNTIYF.

The chain combines TRBV5-4 with TRBJ1-2, with no clear D. The CDR3 contains 14 residues. Trimming took 1 base from V and 6 from J, leaving 13 bases between them. The V gene's germline CDR1 is SGHNT and CDR2 YYREEE (reference sequence). The CDR3 nucleotides read TGTGCCAGCAGCTTGTTCGGATCGTCCCATGGCTACACCTTC. Translated, it gives CASSLFGSSHGYTF.

This chain links TRBV5-1 with TRBJ1-6; D perhaps matches TRBD1 (5 bases). The CDR3 totals 16 residues. Looked up from germline, CDR1 is SGHRS and CDR2 is YFSETQ. V was pared by 2 bases and J by 4 bases, with 13 bases between. CDR3 DNA: TGCGCCAGCAGCTTCGGCCAGGGATCTTATAATTCACCCCTCCACTTT. This sequence encodes CASSFGQGSYNSPLHF.

This clone was seen only once. The chain has TRBV19 and TRBJ2-1; D may be TRBD2 (6 bases). Trimming shortened V by 5 bases and J by 4 bases, and 18 bases separated the two germline ends. From germline, CDR1 is LNHDA and CDR2 SQIVND (reference sequence). CDR3 length: 16 residues. In DNA, the CDR3 is TGTGCCAGTAGTGGGGGTTTAGCGGAGAGATACAATGAGCAGTTCTTC. This encodes CASSGGLAERYNEQFF.

The chain is built from TRBV5-4 and TRBJ1-2, with D hard to call. CDR3 length: 15 amino acids. Trimming took off 3 bases at V and 1 base at J, with 13 bases between the two ends. CDR1 and CDR2 (germline): SGHNT, YYREEE (reference sequence). The CDR3 DNA reads as TGTGCCAGCAGCTCCCGACTGCTTCTTAACTATGGCTACACCTTC. Its protein product is CASSSRLLLNYGYTF.